The 32 T cell receptor beta chains listed next were all sequenced from one sample in a study of blood T cell repertoires in COVID-19. Libraries were prepared by immunoSEQ multiplex PCR; TCRdb keeps only in-frame clonotypes and omits some of them. The table shows about 360,000 clones, with approximately 86% occurring only once. Input material: peripheral blood. Receptors originate from a human donor in a cohort sampled during active COVID-19.

The CDR3 loop is CAWSVLETVGRMTNEKLFF. CDR3 coding DNA: TGTGCCTGGAGTGTATTAGAGACAGTGGGGCGTATGACTAATGAAAAACTGTTTTTT. The J gene is TRBJ1-4, the V gene TRBV30; a weak D match, TRBD1 (5 bases). CDR3 length: 19 amino acids. The germline V gene has CDR1 GTSNPN and CDR2 SVGIG (reference sequence). V was shortened by 0 bases and J by 2 bases, with 22 bases between the two germline ends.

This clone was picked up one time. The CDR3 DNA reads TGTGCCAGCAGCGCCTCACGGGGGGGCCCGTTCGGGGAGCTGTTTTTT. The encoded protein is CASSASRGGPFGELFF. The rearrangement uses TRBV7-8 and TRBJ2-2; 8 bases match TRBD2. CDR1 is SGHVS, CDR2 FQNEAQ, per germline. V shed 5 bases, J shed 7 bases, and the junction held 12 bases outside the gene matches. The CDR3 is 16 residues long. The whole variable domain, filled in from reference TRBV7-8 and TRBJ2-2, reads GAGVSQSPRYKVAKRGQDVALRCDPISGHVSLFWYQQALGQGPEFLTYFQNEAQLDKSGLPSDRFFAERPEGSVSTLKIQRTQQEDSAVYLCASSASRGGPFGELFFGEGSRLTVL.

This chain connects TRBV2 to TRBJ1-3; the D is unclear. V was trimmed by 4 bases and J by 3 bases, leaving 7 bases between them. Germline CDR1 reads SNHLY; CDR2 reads FYNNEI. CDR3 length equals 13 residues. CDR3 residues: CASSGANGNTIYF. CDR3 nucleotide sequence: TGTGCCAGCAGTGGCGCGAATGGAAACACCATATATTTT.

About this clone itself: At one boundary the junction diverges from the germline segment, which might be a read error. The chain carries TRBV4-1 and TRBJ2-3; D might be TRBD2 (6 bases). This CDR3 comprises 15 residues. Germline-derived CDR1 and CDR2 are MGHRA and YSYEKL. CDR3 in DNA: TGCGCCAGCAGACAAGCGGGTTCTCCCGATGGTACGCAGTATTTT. This encodes CASRQAGSPDGTQYF.

The gene calls are TRBV21-1 and TRBJ1-6; TRBD1 is taken as the D call from the table, unchecked against the DNA. TRBV21-1 is labeled a pseudogene. The CDR3 loop spans 18 amino acids. CDR3 coding DNA: TGTGCCAGCAGCAAAAAACACTCGACAGGGGGGGTTAATTCACCCCTCCACTTT. Residues: CASSKKHSTGGVNSPLHF.

The V and J genes are TRBV10-3 and TRBJ1-5; D unclear. The germline V gene has CDR1 ENHRY and CDR2 SYGVKD. Trimming left V 8 bases short and J 4 bases short, with 15 bases between. The CDR3 has 14 amino acids. The CDR3 spells CAIRDGLDNQPQHF. The CDR3 DNA is TGTGCCATCCGAGACGGACTCGATAATCAGCCCCAGCATTTT.

The chain uses TRBV15 and TRBJ1-2; tentative D call: TRBD1 (6 bases). The V gene's germline CDR1 is LNHNV and CDR2 YYDKDF (reference sequence). V lost 0 bases and J lost 7, with 12 bases in between. The CDR3 has 14 amino acids. The CDR3 region is CATSRDTGPLGYTF. The CDR3, as DNA: TGTGCCACCAGCAGAGATACAGGGCCTCTTGGCTACACCTTC.

This clone was observed a single time. The rearrangement uses TRBV6-1 and TRBJ2-5; 8 bases match TRBD2. The germline V gene has CDR1 MNHNS and CDR2 SASEGT. The trim removed 1 base at V and 4 bases at J, leaving 5 bases unmatched. CDR3 size: 15 residues. The CDR3 region is CASSEGASGSETQYF. Written as DNA, the CDR3 is TGTGCCAGCAGTGAAGGAGCTAGCGGGTCAGAGACCCAGTACTTC.

The V call is TRBV13, the J call TRBJ2-1; 13 bases line up with TRBD2. CDR3 size: 20 residues. J lost 8 bases, V lost 8 bases, and 24 bases had no gene match. The germline CDR1 and CDR2 sequences are PRHDT and FYEKMQ (reference sequence). The CDR3 bases are TGTGCCAGCCCCCCGGGCGAAGGACTAGCGGGAGTTGGGGTTAGGGATGAGCAGTTCTTC. Translating it yields CASPPGEGLAGVGVRDEQFF.

The chain employs TRBV7-8 and TRBJ2-7, with D hard to call. With 5 bases removed from V and 4 bases from J, the gap between germline ends came to 18 bases. CDR1 SGHVS and CDR2 FQNEAQ come from the germline V gene. This CDR3 is 15 amino acids long. DNA for the CDR3: TGTGCCAGCAGCCCGCGTTCCTGGAGCCTGTACGAGCAGTACTTC. Translation gives CASSPRSWSLYEQYF.

The chain joins TRBV9 to TRBJ2-1, with 7 bases matching TRBD2. Germline-derived CDR1 and CDR2 are SGDLS and YYNGEE. This CDR3 comprises 16 residues. The trim removed 0 bases at V and 3 bases at J, leaving 6 bases unmatched. CDR3 nucleotides: TGTGCCAGCAGCGTAGTTCGGGCTAGCGGCTACAATGAGCAGTTCTTC. It yields the protein CASSVVRASGYNEQFF.

This clone appeared a few times. The chain employs TRBV11-1 and TRBJ2-7; 9 bases align to TRBD2. This CDR3 has 14 amino acids. Germline lookup yields CDR1 SGHAT and CDR2 FQDESV (reference sequence). V lost 3 bases, J lost 7 bases, and 7 bases stayed unmatched. The CDR3 here is CASSLGLASGEQYF. The DNA of the CDR3 is TGTGCCAGCAGCTTGGGACTAGCATCAGGGGAGCAGTACTTC.

The V gene is TRBV29-1, the J gene TRBJ2-1; 8 bases fit TRBD1. Losses at the gene ends were 5 bases for V and 0 bases for J; bases not matched to a gene: 3. The germline V gene encodes CDR1 SQVTM and CDR2 ANQGSEA. CDR3 length: 14 amino acids. The CDR3: CSVPGTGSYNEQFF. CDR3 in DNA: TGCAGCGTTCCCGGGACAGGCTCCTACAATGAGCAGTTCTTC.

The chain links TRBV29-1 to TRBJ1-2, with a tentative D call TRBD1 (6 bases). The V gene's germline CDR1 is SQVTM and CDR2 ANQGSEA. This CDR3 is 15 amino acids long. V dropped 3 bases and J dropped 8 bases, with 22 bases sitting between them. CDR3 region: CSVDPLGGGANGYTF. The CDR3 nucleotides are TGCAGCGTTGATCCGCTGGGTGGGGGGGCGAACGGCTACACCTTC.

A single count supports this clone. The rearrangement joins TRBV5-6 to TRBJ2-1; TRBD1 matches 10 bases. The CDR3 loop spans 16 amino acids. Germline assignment: CDR1 SGHDT and CDR2 YYEEEE. The V and J ends lost 3 bases and 2 bases, in that order; junction bases with no gene match: 5. CDR3 nucleotides: TGTGCCAGCAGCTCCGGGACAGGGGATCCCTACAATGAGCAGTTCTTC. Its translation is CASSSGTGDPYNEQFF. Variable domain in full (rest from reference TRBV5-6 and TRBJ2-1): DAGVTQSPTHLIKTRGQQVTLRCSPKSGHDTVSWYQQALGQGPQFIFQYYEEEERQRGNFPDRFSGHQFPNYSSELNVNALLLGDSALYLCASSSGTGDPYNEQFFGPGTRLTVL.

The chain uses TRBV30 and TRBJ2-2; TRBD1 might be the D (6 bases). CDR3 length equals 14 residues. V shed 1 base and J shed 5 bases, with 11 bases lying between them. CDR1 and CDR2 (germline): GTSNPN, SVGIG (reference sequence). For the CDR3, the DNA is TGTGCCTGGAGTGGAGACAGGTGGACCGGGGAGCTGTTTTTT. Translation gives CAWSGDRWTGELFF.

V usage is TRBV6-1 and J usage is TRBJ1-1; D not certain. The germline V and J ends were trimmed by 2 bases and 3 bases, with 10 bases remaining between them. The germline CDR1 and CDR2 sequences are MNHNS and SASEGT. The CDR3 sequence is 14 residues long. CDR3 sequence reads: CASSESLSDTEAFF. The CDR3 nucleotides read TGTGCCAGCAGTGAATCCCTGTCGGACACTGAAGCTTTCTTT.

This chain connects TRBV28 to TRBJ2-3; a weak D match, TRBD1 (5 bases). There are 13 residues in the CDR3. Germline CDR1 MDHEN, CDR2 SYDVKM. With 6 bases removed from V and 3 bases from J, the gap between germline ends came to 10 bases. In DNA, the CDR3 is TGTGCCAGCAGGGGGCCCGGGACAGATACGCAGTATTTT. The encoded protein is CASRGPGTDTQYF.

This clone showed up just once. The J gene is TRBJ1-3, the V gene TRBV28; the match to TRBD1 covers 7 bases. Unmatched junction bases numbered 10, after V lost 7 bases and J lost 7 bases. The CDR3 loop spans 14 amino acids. The germline gives CDR1 MDHEN, CDR2 SYDVKM. The DNA of the CDR3 is TGTGCCAGCACCTATGACAGGGTACCCAACACCATATATTTT. This translates into CASTYDRVPNTIYF.

This clone occurred once. The chain couples TRBV14 to TRBJ2-1; 8 bases agree with TRBD2. Germline CDR1 SGHDN, CDR2 FVKESK. CDR3 size: 17 residues. Trimming took 1 base from V and 9 from J; bases not matched to a gene: 14. CDR3 residues: CASSQGLPGRADGEQFF. DNA of the CDR3: TGTGCCAGCAGCCAAGGGTTACCCGGGAGGGCCGACGGTGAGCAGTTCTTC.

The chain uses TRBV28 and TRBJ1-2, with a tentative D call TRBD1 (5 bases). Germline lookup yields CDR1 MDHEN and CDR2 SYDVKM. V was trimmed by 1 base and J by 2 bases, leaving 8 bases between them. The CDR3 has 14 residues. CDR3 sequence: CASSLFDRNYGYTF. The DNA of the CDR3 is TGTGCCAGCAGTTTATTCGACAGAAACTATGGCTACACCTTC.

This clone was seen only once. The rearrangement uses TRBV28 and TRBJ2-7; TRBD1 matches 7 bases. Germline values: CDR1 MDHEN, CDR2 SYDVKM. The CDR3 spans 15 residues. V was clipped by 1 base and J by 4 bases; unmatched bases: 7. The CDR3 nucleotides read TGTGCCAGCAGTTTATTGGGGACAGATAAATACGAGCAGTACTTC. Translated: CASSLLGTDKYEQYF.

CDR3 nucleotides: TGTGCCAGCAGTTCGCTAGCGGGGGGCACAGATACGCAGTATTTT. This sequence encodes CASSSLAGGTDTQYF. V and J are TRBV28 and TRBJ2-3; TRBD2 matches at 10 bases. CDR1 MDHEN and CDR2 SYDVKM come from the germline V gene. The V gene end was trimmed by 4 bases and the J gene end by 1 base; junction bases not matched to a gene: 2. The CDR3 extends over 15 amino acids.

The chain recombines TRBV7-2 with TRBJ1-5; 8 nucleotides agree with TRBD1. Trimming took 6 bases from V and 1 from J; bases not matched to a gene: 2. The germline CDR1 and CDR2 sequences are SGHTA and FQGNSA. The CDR3 length is 14 residues. This chain's CDR3 is CASSRQGSNQPQHF. In DNA form, the CDR3 reads TGTGCCAGCAGTCGACAGGGGAGCAATCAGCCCCAGCATTTT.

The chain is built from TRBV2 and TRBJ2-5; TRBD2 agrees at 13 bases. The CDR3 is 15 residues long. CDR1 is SNHLY and CDR2 is FYNNEI in the germline V gene. Trimming removed 6 bases from V and 7 bases from J; junction bases left unmatched: 8. The CDR3 region has the DNA TGTGCCAGCAGCCCGACTAGCGGGGGGCTGGGGACCCAGTACTTC. This sequence encodes CASSPTSGGLGTQYF.

This clone appeared a few times. CDR3 protein: CASSTQTGPYEQYF. Here the CDR3 DNA reads TGTGCCAGCAGCACCCAGACAGGGCCCTACGAGCAGTACTTC. The rearrangement uses TRBV21-1 and TRBJ2-7; the D call TRBD1 from the table was never checked on the DNA. TRBV21-1 constitutes a pseudogene. This CDR3 has 14 residues.

This chain's CDR3 is CASSSAPRRSVIQYF. CDR3 DNA: TGTGCCAGCAGTTCCGCCCCTAGGCGTTCGGTCATTCAGTACTTC. The genes are TRBV27 and TRBJ2-4; D gene ambiguous. Germline CDR1 MNHEY, CDR2 SMNVEV (reference sequence). Trimming pared 4 bases from V and 9 bases from J, leaving 19 bases between. The CDR3 length is 15 residues.

The chain links TRBV5-1 to TRBJ1-4; no clear D gene. The CDR3 has 14 residues. Germline V gives CDR1 SGHRS, CDR2 YFSETQ. The V end lost 3 bases, the J end lost 5 bases, and 11 bases lay between the germline ends. CDR3 in amino acids: CASSSGRGNEKLFF. CDR3 DNA: TGCGCCAGCAGCTCCGGACGGGGAAATGAAAAACTGTTTTTT.

The chain couples TRBV11-2 to TRBJ2-3; 7 nucleotides agree with TRBD2. J gave up 3 bases and V 1 base, and 1 base lay outside the gene matches. Germline V gives CDR1 SGHAT, CDR2 FQNNGV. There are 14 residues in the CDR3. The CDR3 loop is CASSLVLATDTQYF. The CDR3 bases are TGTGCCAGCAGCTTAGTACTAGCGACAGATACGCAGTATTTT.

The J gene is TRBJ2-7, the V gene TRBV9; D might be TRBD1 (6 bases). The V and J ends lost 5 bases and 6 bases respectively, with 18 bases between them. The CDR3 length is 14 residues. The germline CDR1 and CDR2 sequences are SGDLS and YYNGEE. The CDR3 sequence is CASSGLRGAFEQYF. CDR3 sequence (DNA): TGTGCCAGCAGTGGCCTCAGGGGCGCCTTCGAGCAGTACTTC.

V is TRBV5-4 and J is TRBJ2-6, with D hard to call. Per the germline V gene, CDR1 is SGHNT and CDR2 is YYREEE (reference sequence). The CDR3 runs to 14 residues. Deletions cut 1 base from V and 2 bases from J, with 4 bases between. The CDR3 sequence: CASSLYTGANVLTF. CDR3 nucleotides: TGTGCCAGCAGCTTGTATACTGGGGCCAACGTCCTGACTTTC.

V usage is TRBV5-1 and J usage is TRBJ2-3; tentatively, D is TRBD1 (7 bases). There are 16 residues in the CDR3. Germline-derived CDR1 and CDR2 are SGHRS and YFSETQ. V was shortened by 3 bases and J by 2 bases, with 16 bases between the two germline ends. CDR3 residues: CASSWPTGEDTDTQYF. Written as DNA, the CDR3 is TGCGCCAGCAGCTGGCCTACAGGGGAGGACACAGATACGCAGTATTTT.